This record covers a single TCR beta chain. Its antigen is not identified. This specimen belongs to a study of T-cell reconstitution after alpha-beta-depleted transplantation in children. V was shortened by 3 bases and J by 5 bases, with 11 bases between the two germline ends. Per germline, CDR1 SNHLY and CDR2 FYNNEI. This CDR3 is 14 amino acids long. Study results and caveats: T-cell counts and diversity at one year post-transplant came mainly from newly produced T cells.

Unique molecular identifiers were used in preparing the TCRbeta library. TCRdb processed the PCR reads anew with MiXCR; each CDR3 protein has one entry. This table holds some 200,000 distinct CDR3 sequences, approximately 7% found once. The sequence was collected from a boy aged 2-9 years with acute lymphoblastic leukemia, due to receive a stem cell transplant. V and J are TRBV2 and TRBJ1-5; tentative D call: TRBD1 (6 bases). This sample comprised PBMCs, obtained before TCRalphabeta/CD19-depleted stem cell transplant. In DNA form, the CDR3 reads TGTGCCAGCAGTGACCACAGGGTCGATCAGCCCCAGCATTTT. Its protein is CASSDHRVDQPQHF.